This TCR beta chain was captured by sequencing in a study of response to subunit inactivated influenza vaccine. TCRdb re-derived calls from the RT-PCR reads in MiXCR, one entry per CDR3 protein. The sample consists of around 570,000 distinct CDR3 sequences, around 8% of them appearing once. This CDR3 is 15 amino acids long. After removal of 6 bases from V and 0 bases from J, the junction contained 7 bases not matched to a gene. Germline values: CDR1 MNHEY, CDR2 SMNVEV (reference sequence). The sequence was collected from a man between 50 and 75 years old who received an inactivated influenza vaccine. The material sequenced was PBMCs from blood, taken 23 months after vaccination. The V call is TRBV27, the J call TRBJ2-7; TRBD2 aligns across 8 bases. In DNA form, the CDR3 reads TGTGCCAGCAGCCCACTAGCGGACCGCTCCTACGAGCAGTACTTC. Translation: CASSPLADRSYEQYF.